Listed below are T cell receptor beta chains from one sample, sequenced in a study of cytomegalovirus exposure and HLA in healthy donors. Assay used: immunoSEQ multiplex PCR; TCRdb lists only in-frame clones, some missing. The sample lists 250,000 to 350,000 clones; about nine tenths were seen once. Sequencing was carried out using PBMCs. The origin of the receptors is a man aged 35 to 55 in good health and CMV-seropositive. Both conserved end residues are part of each CDR3. The D gene is left open where the match is weak. Size is omitted from some rows. Given values are once, few, many or a class for expanded clones.

CDR3aa: CAGGQGVTGELFF; CDR3nt: TGTGCGGGGGGACAGGGAGTCACCGGGGAGCTGTTTTTT; d_gene: TRBD1; j_gene: TRBJ2-2; v_gene: TRBV6-5; abundance: .
CDR3aa: CASRPRIPPTPKGEAFF; CDR3nt: TGTGCCAGCAGACCCAGGATTCCTCCGACTCCAAAGGGGGAAGCTTTCTTT; d_gene: .; j_gene: TRBJ1-1; v_gene: TRBV28; abundance: .
CDR3aa: CASSERLFVGTGESYGYTF; CDR3nt: TGTGCCAGCAGTGAAAGGTTGTTCGTCGGGACAGGGGAGAGCTATGGCTACACCTTC; d_gene: TRBD1; j_gene: TRBJ1-2; v_gene: TRBV2; abundance: .
CDR3aa: CASSLGGGRSIETQYF; CDR3nt: TGCGCCAGCAGCTTGGGGGGGGGCCGCTCGATAGAGACCCAGTACTTC; d_gene: .; j_gene: TRBJ2-5; v_gene: TRBV5-1; abundance: .
CDR3aa: CASSSEGANTQYF; CDR3nt: TGTGCCAGCAGCTCAGAGGGGGCAAATACGCAGTATTTT; d_gene: TRBD1; j_gene: TRBJ2-3; v_gene: TRBV7-2; abundance: few
CDR3aa: CASSQTGLAGETQYF; CDR3nt: TGTGCCAGCAGCCAGACGGGACTAGCGGGGGAGACCCAGTACTTC; d_gene: TRBD2; j_gene: TRBJ2-5; v_gene: TRBV7-3; abundance: .
CDR3aa: CSARIGEGYTF; CDR3nt: TGCAGTGCTAGAATAGGAGAGGGCTACACCTTC; d_gene: .; j_gene: TRBJ1-2; v_gene: TRBV20-1; abundance: .
CDR3aa: CASSYWRVEAFF; CDR3nt: TGTGCCAGCAGTTATTGGAGGGTCGAAGCTTTCTTT; d_gene: .; j_gene: TRBJ1-1; v_gene: TRBV6-5; abundance: .
CDR3aa: CASRRSPGGNTEAFF; CDR3nt: TGTGCCAGTCGTAGGAGTCCCGGCGGGAACACTGAAGCTTTCTTT; d_gene: .; j_gene: TRBJ1-1; v_gene: TRBV19; abundance: once
CDR3aa: CSVALQGTGNTIYF; CDR3nt: TGCAGCGTTGCCCTTCAGGGAACTGGAAACACCATATATTTT; d_gene: .; j_gene: TRBJ1-3; v_gene: TRBV29-1; abundance: .
CDR3aa: CASVGRSSNQPQHF; CDR3nt: TGTGCCAGCGTAGGGAGGTCAAGCAATCAGCCCCAGCATTTT; d_gene: .; j_gene: TRBJ1-5; v_gene: TRBV6-1; abundance: .
CDR3aa: CASSLGRTYEQYF; CDR3nt: TGTGCCAGCAGCTTAGGTCGTACCTACGAGCAGTACTTC; d_gene: .; j_gene: TRBJ2-7; v_gene: TRBV7-2; abundance: .
CDR3aa: CASKRDTSAKLNEQFF; CDR3nt: TGCGCCAGCAAGCGGGATACTAGCGCCAAACTCAATGAGCAGTTCTTC; d_gene: TRBD2; j_gene: TRBJ2-1; v_gene: TRBV5-1; abundance: .
CDR3aa: CASSSQIAEAFF; CDR3nt: TGTGCCAGCAGCTCCCAGATCGCTGAAGCTTTCTTT; d_gene: .; j_gene: TRBJ1-1; v_gene: TRBV5-6; abundance: .
CDR3aa: CASSSRDRVYNEQFF; CDR3nt: TGTGCCAGCAGCTCCCGGGACAGGGTTTACAATGAGCAGTTCTTC; d_gene: TRBD1; j_gene: TRBJ2-1; v_gene: TRBV7-9; abundance: .
CDR3aa: CASSLVGDRVGYGYTF; CDR3nt: TGTGCCAGCAGTTTGGTGGGGGACAGGGTGGGCTATGGCTACACCTTC; d_gene: TRBD1; j_gene: TRBJ1-2; v_gene: TRBV28; abundance: .
CDR3aa: CASRPSGRGNEQFF; CDR3nt: TGTGCCAGCCGACCTAGCGGGAGAGGAAATGAGCAGTTCTTC; d_gene: TRBD2; j_gene: TRBJ2-1; v_gene: TRBV28; abundance: .
CDR3aa: CASSLLPGQGFDEQYF; CDR3nt: TGTGCCAGCAGCCTCCTGCCGGGACAGGGGTTCGACGAGCAGTACTTC; d_gene: TRBD1; j_gene: TRBJ2-7; v_gene: TRBV7-9; abundance: .